This T cell receptor (beta chain) appears in the sequencing data of a study of beta chain features in type 1 diabetes. Study-level results: Among patients, naive, central memory and Treg TCRB repertoires appeared more similar than among healthy donors. Cells with high TCR expression could be over-represented by cDNA sequencing.

The investigators reverse transcribed all of the isolated RNA, so they sequenced expressed TCRB transcripts. The average read count of naive, central memory and regulatory T cell samples was approximately 3.5 million. TCRdb's table, derived via immunoSEQ multiplex PCR, lists solely in-frame clones and lacks some. The data contain 400,000 to 600,000 clones, approximately 30% of them singletons. Notes on this clone: Its antigen is still unknown.

This CDR3 region has 13 residues. The germline CDR1 and CDR2 sequences are SQVTM and ANQGSEA. Trimming stripped 1 base from V and 0 bases from J, with 7 bases between. Using CD45RO/CCR7/CD25/CD127/CD95/CD27, CD4+ naive, central memory, regulatory and stem cell-like memory cells were sorted. The sequenced sample was naive CD4+ T cells from blood. The TCR was taken from a man aged 18 to 29 in good health. The genes are TRBV29-1 and TRBJ2-7; no reliable D call. The CDR3 DNA reads TGCAGCGTTGAAGCTCCCAGCTCCTACGAGCAGTACTTC. Amino acids: CSVEAPSSYEQYF.